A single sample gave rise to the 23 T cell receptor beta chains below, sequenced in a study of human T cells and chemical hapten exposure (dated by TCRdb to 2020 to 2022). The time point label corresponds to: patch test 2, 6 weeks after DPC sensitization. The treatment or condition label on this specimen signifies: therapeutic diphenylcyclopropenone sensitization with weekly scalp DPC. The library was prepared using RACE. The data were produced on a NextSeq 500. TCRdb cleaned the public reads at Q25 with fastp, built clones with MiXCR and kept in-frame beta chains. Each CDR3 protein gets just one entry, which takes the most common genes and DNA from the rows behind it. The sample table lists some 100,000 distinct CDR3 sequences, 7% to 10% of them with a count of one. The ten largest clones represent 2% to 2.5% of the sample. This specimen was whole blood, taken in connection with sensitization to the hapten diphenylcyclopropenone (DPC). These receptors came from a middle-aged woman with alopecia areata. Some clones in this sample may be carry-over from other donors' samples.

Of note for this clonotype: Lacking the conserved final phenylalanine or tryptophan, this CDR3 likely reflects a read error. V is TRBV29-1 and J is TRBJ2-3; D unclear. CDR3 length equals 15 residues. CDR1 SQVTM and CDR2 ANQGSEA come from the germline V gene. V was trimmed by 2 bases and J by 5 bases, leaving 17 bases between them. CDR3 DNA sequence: TGCAGCGTTGAATCCGGACGAACTTTCGGAGATACGCAGTATTTA. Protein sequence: CSVESGRTFGDTQYL.

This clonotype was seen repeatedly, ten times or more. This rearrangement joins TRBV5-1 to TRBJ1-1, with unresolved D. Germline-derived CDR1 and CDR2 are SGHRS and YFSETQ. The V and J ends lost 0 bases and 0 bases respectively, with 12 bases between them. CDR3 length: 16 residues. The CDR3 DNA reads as TGCGCCAGCAGCTTGGTAGTCAGCACAATGAACACTGAAGCTTTCTTT. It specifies CASSLVVSTMNTEAFF.

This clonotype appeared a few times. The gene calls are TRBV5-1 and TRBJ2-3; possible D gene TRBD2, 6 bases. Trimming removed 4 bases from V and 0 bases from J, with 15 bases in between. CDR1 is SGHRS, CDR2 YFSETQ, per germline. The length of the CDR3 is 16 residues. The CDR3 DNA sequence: TGCGCCAGCAGCACCGGGACTTCCCCTAGCACAGATACGCAGTATTTT. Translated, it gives CASSTGTSPSTDTQYF.

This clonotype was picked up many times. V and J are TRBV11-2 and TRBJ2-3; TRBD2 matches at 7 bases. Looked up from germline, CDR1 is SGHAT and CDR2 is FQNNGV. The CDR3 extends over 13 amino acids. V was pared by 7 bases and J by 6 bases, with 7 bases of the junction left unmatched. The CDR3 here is CASIPSGWDTQYF. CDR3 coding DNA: TGTGCCAGCATTCCTAGCGGTTGGGATACGCAGTATTTT.

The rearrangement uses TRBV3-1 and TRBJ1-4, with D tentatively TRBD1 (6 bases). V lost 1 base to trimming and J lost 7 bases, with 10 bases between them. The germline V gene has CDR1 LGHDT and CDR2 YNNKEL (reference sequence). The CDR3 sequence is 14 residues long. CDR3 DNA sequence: TGTGCCAGCAGCCAAGGGCAGGGGACTGAAAAACTGTTTTTT. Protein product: CASSQGQGTEKLFF. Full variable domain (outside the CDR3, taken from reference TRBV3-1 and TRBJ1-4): DTAVSQTPKYLVTQMGNDKSIKCEQNLGHDTMYWYKQDSKKFLKIMFSYNNKELIINETVPNRFSPKSPDKAHLNLHINSLELGDSAVYFCASSQGQGTEKLFFGSGTQLSVL.

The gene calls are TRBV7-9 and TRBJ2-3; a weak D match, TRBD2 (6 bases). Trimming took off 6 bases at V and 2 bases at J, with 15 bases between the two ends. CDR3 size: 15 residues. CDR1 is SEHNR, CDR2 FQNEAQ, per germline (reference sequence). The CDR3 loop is CASSSFSGTTDTQYF. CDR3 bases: TGTGCCAGCAGTTCTTTTAGCGGAACCACAGATACGCAGTATTTT.

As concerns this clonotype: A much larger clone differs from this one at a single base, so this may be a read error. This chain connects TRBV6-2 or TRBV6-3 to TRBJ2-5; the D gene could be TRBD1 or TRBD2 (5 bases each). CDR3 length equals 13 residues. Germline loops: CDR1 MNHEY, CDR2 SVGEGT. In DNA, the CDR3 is TGTGTCAGCACCTCTCCAGGGAGAGAGACCCAGTACTTC. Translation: CVSTSPGRETQYF.

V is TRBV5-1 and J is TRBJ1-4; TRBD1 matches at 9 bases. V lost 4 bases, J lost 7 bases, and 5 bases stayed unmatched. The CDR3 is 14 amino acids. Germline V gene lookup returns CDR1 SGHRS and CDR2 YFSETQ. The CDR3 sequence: CASSLGGQGEKLFF. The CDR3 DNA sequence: TGCGCCAGCAGCCTGGGGGGACAGGGTGAAAAACTGTTTTTT.

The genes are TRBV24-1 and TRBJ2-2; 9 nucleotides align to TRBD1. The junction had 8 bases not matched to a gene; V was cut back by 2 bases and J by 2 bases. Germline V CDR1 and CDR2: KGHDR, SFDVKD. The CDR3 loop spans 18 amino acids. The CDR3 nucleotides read TGTGCCACCAGTGATTCTCCGGGACAGGGATACAACACCGGGGAGCTGTTTTTT. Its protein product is CATSDSPGQGYNTGELFF.

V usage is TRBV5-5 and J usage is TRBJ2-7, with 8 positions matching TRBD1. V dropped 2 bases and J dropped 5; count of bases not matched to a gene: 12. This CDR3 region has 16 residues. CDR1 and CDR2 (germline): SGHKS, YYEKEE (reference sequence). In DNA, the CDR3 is TGTGCCAGCAGCTTCCGACAGGGGAGGCAGTCGGACGAGCAGTACTTC. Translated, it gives CASSFRQGRQSDEQYF.

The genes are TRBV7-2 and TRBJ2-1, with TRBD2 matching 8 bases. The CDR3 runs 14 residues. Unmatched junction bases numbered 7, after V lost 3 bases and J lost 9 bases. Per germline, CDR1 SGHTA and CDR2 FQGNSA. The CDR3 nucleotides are TGTGCCAGCAGCTTGAAGCGGGAGTTGGTTGAGCAGTTCTTC. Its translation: CASSLKRELVEQFF.

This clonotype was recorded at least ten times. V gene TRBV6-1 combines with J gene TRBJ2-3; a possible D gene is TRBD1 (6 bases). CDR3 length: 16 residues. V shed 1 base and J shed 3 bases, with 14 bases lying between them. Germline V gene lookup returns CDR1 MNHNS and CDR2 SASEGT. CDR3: CASSEVQGFLTDTQYF. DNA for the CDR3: TGTGCCAGCAGTGAAGTGCAGGGGTTTCTGACAGATACGCAGTATTTT.

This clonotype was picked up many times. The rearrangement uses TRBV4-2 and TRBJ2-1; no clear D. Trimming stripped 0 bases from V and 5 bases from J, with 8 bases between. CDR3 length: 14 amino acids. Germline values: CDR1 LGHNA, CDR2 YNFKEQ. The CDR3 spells CASSQDPADNEQFF. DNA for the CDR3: TGTGCCAGCAGCCAAGACCCGGCCGACAATGAGCAGTTCTTC.

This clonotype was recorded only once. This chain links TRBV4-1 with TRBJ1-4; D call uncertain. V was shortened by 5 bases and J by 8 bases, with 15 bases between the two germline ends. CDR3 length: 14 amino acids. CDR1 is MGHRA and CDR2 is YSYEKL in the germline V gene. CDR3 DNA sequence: TGCGCCAGCAGCTTAGGTAGTCGGGAGGAAAAACTGTTTTTT. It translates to CASSLGSREEKLFF.

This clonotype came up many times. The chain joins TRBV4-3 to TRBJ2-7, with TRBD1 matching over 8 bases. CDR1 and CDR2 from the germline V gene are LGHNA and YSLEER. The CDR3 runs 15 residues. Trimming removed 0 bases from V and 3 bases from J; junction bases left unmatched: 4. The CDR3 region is CASSQDRQGFYEQYF. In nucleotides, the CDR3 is TGCGCCAGCAGCCAAGATAGACAGGGGTTCTACGAGCAGTACTTC.

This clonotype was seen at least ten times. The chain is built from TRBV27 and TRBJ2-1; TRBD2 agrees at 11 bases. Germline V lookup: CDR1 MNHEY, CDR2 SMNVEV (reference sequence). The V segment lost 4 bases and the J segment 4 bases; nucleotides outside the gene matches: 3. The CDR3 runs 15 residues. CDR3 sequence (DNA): TGTGCCAGCAGTTCGACTAGCGGGAATTACAATGAGCAGTTCTTC. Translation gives CASSSTSGNYNEQFF.

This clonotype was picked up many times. The CDR3 region is CSASGGIYGYTF. The CDR3 DNA is TGCAGTGCTTCAGGGGGGATTTATGGCTACACCTTC. The chain combines TRBV20-1 with TRBJ1-2, with 7 bases matching TRBD1. Germline V gives CDR1 DFQATT, CDR2 SNEGSKA (reference sequence). This CDR3 comprises 12 residues. The J segment lost 5 bases and the V segment lost 5 bases, leaving 5 bases of the junction unmatched.

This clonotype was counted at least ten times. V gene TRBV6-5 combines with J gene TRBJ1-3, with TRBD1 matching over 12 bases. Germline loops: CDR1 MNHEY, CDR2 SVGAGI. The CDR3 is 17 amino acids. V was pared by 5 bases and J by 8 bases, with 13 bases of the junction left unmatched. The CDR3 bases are TGTGCCAGCAGTCCCCCCCCGGGACAGGGGGCTCCGGACACCATATATTTT. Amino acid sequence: CASSPPPGQGAPDTIYF.

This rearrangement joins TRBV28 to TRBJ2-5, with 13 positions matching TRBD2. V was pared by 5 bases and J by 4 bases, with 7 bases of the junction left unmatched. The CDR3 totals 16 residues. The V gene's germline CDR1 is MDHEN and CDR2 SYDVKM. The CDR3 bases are TGTGCCAGCAGTGATCTCGGACTAGCGGGAGTAGAGACCCAGTACTTC. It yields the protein CASSDLGLAGVETQYF.

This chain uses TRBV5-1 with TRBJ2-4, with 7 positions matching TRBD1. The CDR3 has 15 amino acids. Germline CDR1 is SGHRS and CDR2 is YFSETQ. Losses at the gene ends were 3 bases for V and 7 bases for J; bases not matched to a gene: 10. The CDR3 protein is CASSSTGAPENIQYF. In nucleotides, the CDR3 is TGCGCCAGCAGCTCAACAGGGGCCCCGGAGAACATTCAGTACTTC.

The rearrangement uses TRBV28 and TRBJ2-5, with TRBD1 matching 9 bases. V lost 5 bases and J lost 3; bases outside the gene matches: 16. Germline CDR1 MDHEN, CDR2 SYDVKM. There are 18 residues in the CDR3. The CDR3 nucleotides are TGTGCCAGCAGTCCCCGACAGGGGGTGGTGGTGCGGGAAGAGACCCAGTACTTC. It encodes CASSPRQGVVVREETQYF.

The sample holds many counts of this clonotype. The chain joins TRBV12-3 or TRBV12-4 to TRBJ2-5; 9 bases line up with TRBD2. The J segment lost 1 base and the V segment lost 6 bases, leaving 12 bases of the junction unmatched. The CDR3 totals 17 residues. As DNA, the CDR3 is TGTGCCAGCAGCCGAATGGGGGTAGCGGGAGCCCAAGAGACCCAGTACTTC. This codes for CASSRMGVAGAQETQYF.

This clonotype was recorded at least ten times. CDR3 amino acids: CAISAAQSSGNTIYF. In DNA form, the CDR3 reads TGTGCCATCAGTGCAGCCCAGAGCTCTGGAAACACCATATATTTT. The V and J genes are TRBV10-3 and TRBJ1-3; unclear D gene. CDR3 length equals 15 residues. CDR1 is ENHRY, CDR2 SYGVKD, per germline. V lost 4 bases, J lost 0 bases, and 10 bases lay in between.